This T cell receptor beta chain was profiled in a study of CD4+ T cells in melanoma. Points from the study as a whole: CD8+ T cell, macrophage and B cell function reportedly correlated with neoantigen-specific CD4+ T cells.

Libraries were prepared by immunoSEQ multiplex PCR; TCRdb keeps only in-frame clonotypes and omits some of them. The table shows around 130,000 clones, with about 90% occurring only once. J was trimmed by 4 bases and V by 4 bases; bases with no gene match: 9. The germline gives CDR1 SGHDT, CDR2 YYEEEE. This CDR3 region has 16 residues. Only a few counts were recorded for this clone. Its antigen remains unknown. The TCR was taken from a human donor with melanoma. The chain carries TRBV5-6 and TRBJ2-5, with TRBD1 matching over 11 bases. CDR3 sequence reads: CASSLWRGTGGETQYF. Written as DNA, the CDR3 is TGTGCCAGCAGCCTGTGGAGGGGGACAGGGGGAGAGACCCAGTACTTC.